This TCR beta chain was sequenced for a study of beta chain features in type 1 diabetes. Study results and caveats: The study found fewer insertions and more deletions at VDJ junctions in type 1 diabetes patients. People with Type 1 diabetes carried modestly yet significantly shorter TCRB CDR3s in all four CD4+ subsets. It was among patients, rather than healthy donors, that naive, central memory and Treg TCRB repertoires appeared more similar.

V lost 0 bases to trimming and J lost 4 bases, with 10 bases between them. CDR3 length: 15 amino acids. Germline V gene data show CDR1 as SGHNT and CDR2 as YYREEE (reference sequence). Note on this clone: Its antigen is unidentified.

Every isolated RNA sample was fully reverse transcribed, so sequencing captured expressed TCRB transcripts. The repertoire was sequenced with immunoSEQ multiplex PCR; TCRdb's copy has only in-frame clones and lacks some. The data contain roughly 610,000 clones, about a sixth of them singletons. Material: naive CD4+ T cells from blood. The chain employs TRBV5-4 and TRBJ2-2, with D perhaps matching TRBD1 (5 bases). The receptor was isolated from a man aged 18-30 years in good health. In DNA, the CDR3 is TGTGCCAGCAGCTTGGCAGGCAGGGCCACCGGGGAGCTGTTTTTT. This encodes CASSLAGRATGELFF.